The present entry profiles one T cell receptor (beta chain) with its context. The sample comes from a study of neurological immune-mediated disorders. This CDR3 comprises 16 residues. CDR1 is DFQATT, CDR2 SNEGSKA, per germline (reference sequence). The V segment lost 1 base and the J segment 4 bases; nucleotides outside the gene matches: 9. From 15-18 subjects, each sequencing run yielded over 180 million TCR-beta sequences. TCRdb recomputed calls from the 5' RACE reads with MiXCR, one row per CDR3 protein. Of fewer than 75,000 distinct CDR3 sequences detected, 4.5% to 5.5% appear once; the ten largest clones hold less than 8%.

The chain has TRBV20-1 and TRBJ1-2, with 10 bases matching TRBD1. The clonotype comes from a man aged 30 to 45 with multiple sclerosis. The sample taken for sequencing was PBMCs. CDR3 bases: TGCAGTGCTAGAGGACGGGGACAGGGGATATCCTATGGCTACACCTTC. Its translation: CSARGRGQGISYGYTF.